The next 26 T cell receptor beta chains were all read from a single sample in a study of cytomegalovirus exposure and HLA in healthy donors. With 60 Vbeta and 13 Jbeta primers, the PCR was carried out. The data were produced by immunoSEQ multiplex PCR, yet TCRdb's version contains in-frame clones alone and is incomplete. The sample yields 100,000 to 150,000 clones, roughly 15% seen once. Sequences were obtained from PBMCs. The source of these receptors is a female donor in good health and CMV-seropositive.

This clone has only one observation. The chain employs TRBV9 and TRBJ1-4; D gene ambiguous. The CDR3 has 14 amino acids. Germline assignment: CDR1 SGDLS and CDR2 YYNGEE. V lost 3 bases to trimming and J lost 3 bases, with 9 bases between them. CDR3 nucleotides: TGTGCCAGCAGCGCACAGCAATCTAATGAAAAACTGTTTTTT. Translating it yields CASSAQQSNEKLFF.

There are a few counts of this clone. The chain has TRBV10-2 and TRBJ1-1; D possibly corresponds to TRBD1 (5 bases). Germline V CDR1 and CDR2: WSHSY, SAAADI. The CDR3 contains 11 residues. V was clipped by 4 bases and J by 11 bases, with 11 bases between them. In DNA, the CDR3 is TGCGCCAGCAGTGTTGTAGGGGCGGCTTTCTTT. Translated: CASSVVGAAFF.

This clone was observed a handful of times. The rearrangement uses TRBV10-1 and TRBJ2-3; TRBD1 matches at 9 bases. CDR1 is WNHNN and CDR2 is SYGVQD in the germline V gene (reference sequence). CDR3 size: 18 residues. V trimming: 0 bases; J trimming: 2 bases; junction bases outside the gene matches: 9. This CDR3 reads CASSESPWTGDTTDTQYF. The CDR3 nucleotides read TGCGCCAGCAGTGAGTCTCCCTGGACAGGGGATACCACAGATACGCAGTATTTT.

This clone appeared a few times. The chain is built from TRBV19 and TRBJ2-1, with TRBD2 matching 9 bases. CDR1 is LNHDA, CDR2 SQIVND, per germline (reference sequence). This CDR3 is built from 16 residues. The V segment lost 2 bases and the J segment 8 bases; nucleotides outside the gene matches: 10. CDR3 DNA: TGTGCCAGTAGTATAAGAAGGGCGGGAGGGCCCTATGAGCAGTTCTTC. Protein: CASSIRRAGGPYEQFF.

This clone was counted many times. This chain uses TRBV28 with TRBJ2-1; 7 bases fit TRBD1. This CDR3 has 14 amino acids. J gave up 6 bases and V 4 bases, and 6 bases lay outside the gene matches. Per the germline V gene, CDR1 is MDHEN and CDR2 is SYDVKM. CDR3 DNA: TGTGCCAGCAGTTCCCCGGGACAGATCAATGAGCAGTTCTTC. Encoded protein: CASSSPGQINEQFF. Full variable domain (outside the CDR3, taken from reference TRBV28 and TRBJ2-1): DVKVTQSSRYLVKRTGEKVFLECVQDMDHENMFWYRQDPGLGLRLIYFSYDVKMKEKGDIPEGYSVSREKKERFSLILESASTNQTSMYLCASSSPGQINEQFFGPGTRLTVL.

The chain is built from TRBV30 and TRBJ2-7; 8 bases align to TRBD2. The germline V gene has CDR1 GTSNPN and CDR2 SVGIG (reference sequence). The CDR3 is 14 amino acids. Germline trimming cut 2 bases from V and 2 bases from J; bases unmatched to any gene: 5. CDR3 sequence reads: CAWSRGGLTYEQYF. The CDR3 nucleotides read TGTGCCTGGAGTCGGGGGGGGCTAACCTACGAGCAGTACTTC.

The V gene is TRBV30, the J gene TRBJ2-1; tentatively, D is TRBD2 (6 bases). The CDR3 covers 14 residues. In germline, CDR1 is GTSNPN, CDR2 SVGIG (reference sequence). The V gene lost 3 bases and the J gene lost 0 bases, with 9 bases spanning the gap. The CDR3 DNA reads TGTGCCTGGAGGGACTACAACTCCTACAATGAGCAGTTCTTC. As protein: CAWRDYNSYNEQFF.

This clone was counted between two and nine times. The CDR3 sequence: CASSPLWRSNQPQHF. DNA of the CDR3: TGTGCCAGCAGTCCCCTTTGGCGGAGCAATCAGCCCCAGCATTTT. The chain carries TRBV28 and TRBJ1-5; D is unclear. Germline CDR1 reads MDHEN; CDR2 reads SYDVKM. The CDR3 length is 15 residues. V lost 5 bases, J lost 1 base, and 12 bases lay in between.

This clone was counted a few times. The V and J genes are TRBV4-3 and TRBJ1-4; no firm D call. Trimming removed 0 bases at V and 8 bases at J, with 13 bases between. The CDR3 consists of 15 residues. Germline CDR1 reads LGHNA; CDR2 reads YSLEER. The CDR3 DNA reads as TGCGCCAGCAGCCAAGATGGAGAGGGAGGAGAAAAACTGTTTTTT. This translates into CASSQDGEGGEKLFF.

Only a few counts were recorded for this clone. The chain employs TRBV4-2 and TRBJ2-2, with D possibly matching TRBD2 (5 bases). The germline CDR1 and CDR2 sequences are LGHNA and YNFKEQ. The CDR3 sequence is 16 residues long. The V and J ends lost 1 base and 6 bases respectively, with 15 bases between them. CDR3 residues: CASSQAQSQDSGELFF. The CDR3 DNA sequence: TGTGCCAGCAGCCAAGCCCAAAGCCAGGACTCCGGGGAGCTGTTTTTT.

The J gene is TRBJ1-1, the V gene TRBV7-8, with D possibly matching TRBD1 (6 bases). Trimming took off 7 bases at V and 0 bases at J, with 12 bases between the two ends. CDR1 and CDR2 from the germline V gene are SGHVS and FQNEAQ. The CDR3 has 14 amino acids. CDR3 residues: CASTRTGLNTEAFF. CDR3 nucleotide sequence: TGTGCCAGCACCAGAACAGGGTTGAACACTGAAGCTTTCTTT.

The CDR3 spells CASSLSSGNEKLFF. DNA of the CDR3: TGTGCCAGCAGTTTATCGTCGGGTAATGAAAAACTGTTTTTT. The chain carries TRBV27 and TRBJ1-4; D call uncertain. Trimming pared 0 bases from V and 4 bases from J, leaving 6 bases between. The CDR3 extends over 14 amino acids. In germline, CDR1 is MNHEY, CDR2 SMNVEV (reference sequence). Variable domain in full (rest from reference TRBV27 and TRBJ1-4): EAQVTQNPRYLITVTGKKLTVTCSQNMNHEYMSWYRQDPGLGLRQIYYSMNVEVTDKGDVPEGYKVSRKEKRNFPLILESPSPNQTSLYFCASSLSSGNEKLFFGSGTQLSVL.

The chain links TRBV5-4 to TRBJ1-1, with D hard to call. CDR3 size: 13 residues. Between the trimmed V and J ends, which lost 4 bases and 4 bases, there was a span of 11 bases. Per the germline V gene, CDR1 is SGHNT and CDR2 is YYREEE (reference sequence). In nucleotides, the CDR3 is TGTGCCAGCAGCGTTTGGCCGGGCACTGAAGCTTTCTTT. As protein: CASSVWPGTEAFF. The full variable domain, completed using reference TRBV5-4 and TRBJ1-1, is ETGVTQSPTHLIKTRGQQVTLRCSSQSGHNTVSWYQQALGQGPQFIFQYYREEENGRGNFPPRFSGLQFPNYSSELNVNALELDDSALYLCASSVWPGTEAFFGQGTRLTVV.

This clone has more than one count but fewer than ten. V usage is TRBV6-6 and J usage is TRBJ2-2; 12 nucleotides align to TRBD1. Losses at the gene ends were 4 bases for V and 4 bases for J; bases not matched to a gene: 4. CDR3 size: 16 residues. CDR1 MNHNY and CDR2 SVGAGI come from the germline V gene (reference sequence). The CDR3 sequence is CASSSGQGAGTGELFF. CDR3 in DNA: TGTGCCAGCAGTTCGGGACAGGGGGCTGGCACCGGGGAGCTGTTTTTT.

This clone was seen more than once but under ten times. This chain connects TRBV19 to TRBJ2-1, with 11 bases matching TRBD2. With 3 bases clipped from V and 6 bases from J, the junction kept 1 base outside the gene matches. This CDR3 contains 14 residues. Germline V gene lookup returns CDR1 LNHDA and CDR2 SQIVND (reference sequence). CDR3 DNA: TGTGCCAGTAGTATGGGACTAGCGGCCAATGAGCAGTTCTTC. Translated: CASSMGLAANEQFF.

This clone was seen only a few times. The V call is TRBV9, the J call TRBJ2-1; unclear D gene. Germline assignment: CDR1 SGDLS and CDR2 YYNGEE. The CDR3 totals 13 residues. Trimming stripped 3 bases from V and 8 bases from J, with 12 bases between. The CDR3 reads CASSDPGRDEQFF. The CDR3 DNA is TGTGCCAGCAGCGACCCCGGTCGGGATGAGCAGTTCTTC. Full variable domain (missing parts from reference TRBV9 and TRBJ2-1): DSGVTQTPKHLITATGQRVTLRCSPRSGDLSVYWYQQSLDQGLQFLIQYYNGEERAKGNILERFSAQQFPDLHSELNLSSLELGDSALYFCASSDPGRDEQFFGPGTRLTVL.

The chain is built from TRBV4-1 and TRBJ2-3, with TRBD2 identical over 7 bases. The germline CDR1 and CDR2 sequences are MGHRA and YSYEKL. The V segment lost 5 bases and the J segment 2 bases; nucleotides outside the gene matches: 16. The CDR3 runs to 18 residues. The chain's CDR3 is CASSYEGAERGFTDTQYF. The CDR3 bases are TGCGCCAGCAGCTACGAGGGAGCCGAGCGGGGTTTCACAGATACGCAGTATTTT.

The chain has TRBV5-1 and TRBJ2-2; D uncertain. Trimming left V 0 bases short and J 9 bases short, with 15 bases between. This CDR3 contains 15 residues. Per germline, CDR1 SGHRS and CDR2 YFSETQ. The CDR3 protein is CASSLGVTFLRELFF. CDR3 DNA: TGCGCCAGCAGCTTGGGTGTAACTTTCTTGAGGGAGCTGTTTTTT.

The genes are TRBV7-2 and TRBJ1-1, with TRBD1 identical over 7 bases. The length of the CDR3 is 14 residues. CDR1 and CDR2 (germline): SGHTA, FQGNSA. The ends lost 2 bases at V and 1 base at J; junction bases unmatched: 1. CDR3 bases: TGTGCCAGCAGCTTACAGGGGGGGAACACTGAAGCTTTCTTT. Its protein product is CASSLQGGNTEAFF.

This clone was counted between two and nine times. V gene TRBV7-2 combines with J gene TRBJ1-5; D gene uncertain. This CDR3 region has 14 residues. Trimming cost V 8 bases and J 2 bases, with 13 bases left between them. The germline CDR1 and CDR2 sequences are SGHTA and FQGNSA. CDR3 loop: CASANHRGNQPQHF. The CDR3 DNA follows: TGTGCCAGCGCTAACCACCGGGGCAATCAGCCCCAGCATTTT.

This chain joins TRBV29-1 and TRBJ1-1; weak D call: TRBD1 (6 bases). Between the trimmed V and J ends, which lost 7 bases and 3 bases, there was a span of 21 bases. Germline values: CDR1 SQVTM, CDR2 ANQGSEA. This CDR3 spans 15 amino acids. CDR3 loop: CSALWGLGADTEAFF. In DNA form, the CDR3 reads TGCAGCGCCCTCTGGGGGCTAGGGGCGGACACTGAAGCTTTCTTT.

The chain couples TRBV6-5 to TRBJ1-5; D might be TRBD1 (5 bases). Germline CDR1 reads MNHEY; CDR2 reads SVGAGI. The V and J ends lost 0 bases and 11 bases respectively, with 11 bases between them. There are 13 residues in the CDR3. The CDR3 DNA follows: TGTGCCAGCAGTTACTCTTCAAGGGGAACCCAGCATTTT. This gives the protein CASSYSSRGTQHF.

This clone was counted a few times. The rearrangement joins TRBV30 to TRBJ1-2; D may be TRBD1 (5 bases). The CDR3 consists of 14 residues. Germline V gene data show CDR1 as GTSNPN and CDR2 as SVGIG (reference sequence). V was cut by 4 bases and J by 6 bases, with 18 bases left in between. The CDR3 nucleotides are TGTGCCTGGAATGGGGGGTTAGGTCTGGATGGCTACACCTTC. Its translation: CAWNGGLGLDGYTF.

In this sample, this clone turned up a few times. V gene TRBV6-5 combines with J gene TRBJ1-1, with 7 bases that match TRBD1. The CDR3 runs 13 residues. V shed 4 bases and J 3 bases; nucleotides not matched to a gene: 2. Germline CDR1 is MNHEY and CDR2 is SVGAGI. CDR3: CASSLQGYTEAFF. For the CDR3, the DNA is TGTGCCAGCAGTTTACAGGGGTACACTGAAGCTTTCTTT.

This clone has just a few counts. The J gene is TRBJ2-7, the V gene TRBV10-3; possible D gene TRBD1, 5 bases. Per the germline V gene, CDR1 is ENHRY and CDR2 is SYGVKD. The CDR3 length is 16 residues. Trimming left V 0 bases short and J 4 bases short, with 16 bases between. The CDR3: CAISESIGDDLYEQYF. The CDR3 DNA reads TGTGCCATCAGTGAGTCGATAGGGGATGACCTTTACGAGCAGTACTTC.

In its sample, this clone was seen a few times. The rearrangement joins TRBV21-1 to TRBJ1-2; the listed D gene, TRBD1, was not tested against the DNA. TRBV21-1 is described as a pseudogene. There are 16 residues in the CDR3. The CDR3: CASSSHRRQGTYGYTF. Here the CDR3 DNA reads TGTGCCAGCAGCTCACACCGACGACAGGGCACCTATGGCTACACCTTC.